This TCR beta chain originates from a study of T cells in Graves' hyperthyroidism and ophthalmopathy. In its sample, this clonotype was seen many times. The CDR3 contains 13 residues. V lost 2 bases to trimming and J lost 1 base, with 5 bases between them. Germline CDR1 KGHSH, CDR2 LQKENI. The source material, RNA transcripts, was used to amplify TCR beta CDR3 regions. HTBI primers drove first-round RT-PCR of the TCR CDR3. MiXCR, applied by TCRdb to the multiplex PCR reads, yields one record per CDR3 protein. Among under 300,000 distinct CDR3 sequences listed, 10% to 15% were seen once. The sequenced sample was blood. V gene TRBV18 combines with J gene TRBJ2-5, with unresolved D. This sequence originates from a woman in her 30s with Graves' hyperthyroidism that later progressed to Graves' ophthalmopathy. CDR3 sequence reads: CASSPGVQETQYF. The CDR3 DNA is TGTGCCAGCTCACCAGGGGTCCAAGAGACCCAGTACTTC.